The 18 T cell receptor beta chains below were found in one sample sequenced in a study of blood T cell repertoires in COVID-19. Method: immunoSEQ multiplex PCR; TCRdb's copy keeps in-frame clones and lacks some. This sample has a few hundred thousand clones, with 84% found just once. Sequenced input: peripheral blood. The receptors derive from a person aged 65 to 79 with COVID-19, enrolled during active disease.

The rearrangement uses TRBV28 and TRBJ2-1; the match to TRBD2 covers 8 bases. V lost 3 bases, J lost 5 bases, and 6 bases stayed unmatched. The CDR3 totals 15 residues. CDR1 and CDR2 (germline): MDHEN, SYDVKM. The CDR3 loop is CASSFSGTGDNEQFF. CDR3 bases: TGTGCCAGCAGTTTTAGCGGGACCGGAGACAATGAGCAGTTCTTC.

The rearrangement links TRBV15 to TRBJ1-1, with TRBD1 matching 9 bases. After removal of 5 bases from V and 7 bases from J, the junction contained 14 bases not matched to a gene. Germline values: CDR1 LNHNV, CDR2 YYDKDF (reference sequence). The CDR3 is 16 amino acids. The CDR3 bases are TGTGCCACCAGCGATGAACTTTGGACAGGGGTTTTTGAAGCTTTCTTT. This encodes CATSDELWTGVFEAFF.

The V call is TRBV2, the J call TRBJ1-1; D possibly corresponds to TRBD1 (5 bases). CDR1 and CDR2 (germline): SNHLY, FYNNEI. The CDR3 has 16 amino acids. V was trimmed by 3 bases and J by 0 bases, leaving 14 bases between them. The CDR3, as DNA: TGTGCCAGCAGTGATTCGGTCACAGGTGTGAACACTGAAGCTTTCTTT. Protein sequence: CASSDSVTGVNTEAFF. Looking up the rest from reference TRBV2 and TRBJ1-1 gives the full variable domain: EPEVTQTPSHQVTQMGQEVILRCVPISNHLYFYWYRQILGQKVEFLVSFYNNEISEKSEIFDDQFSVERPDGSNFTLKIRSTKLEDSAMYFCASSDSVTGVNTEAFFGQGTRLTVV.

This clone has just a few counts. V is TRBV4-2 and J is TRBJ1-5; 7 bases are shared with TRBD1. The trim removed 4 bases at V and 10 bases at J, leaving 7 bases unmatched. Germline-derived CDR1 and CDR2 are LGHNA and YNFKEQ. The CDR3 runs to 13 residues. CDR3 residues: CASSPDRALPQHF. DNA for the CDR3: TGTGCCAGCAGCCCCGACAGGGCCCTTCCCCAGCATTTT.

The chain uses TRBV11-2 and TRBJ2-3, with TRBD2 identical over 8 bases. Germline CDR1 SGHAT, CDR2 FQNNGV. V lost 5 bases to trimming and J lost 5 bases; unmatched junction nucleotides: 6. The CDR3 covers 14 residues. CDR3: CASSPGLAVDTQYF. The DNA of the CDR3 is TGTGCCAGCAGCCCTGGACTAGCTGTAGATACGCAGTATTTT.

This rearrangement joins TRBV4-2 to TRBJ1-6; D is uncertain. Trimming left V 0 bases short and J 6 bases short, with 12 bases between. The CDR3 contains 16 residues. In germline, CDR1 is LGHNA, CDR2 YNFKEQ. CDR3 in amino acids: CASSQEKAEVNSPLHF. The CDR3 DNA reads TGTGCCAGCAGCCAAGAAAAGGCGGAGGTTAATTCACCCCTCCACTTT.

The chain is built from TRBV19 and TRBJ2-5; no firm D call. Germline loops: CDR1 LNHDA, CDR2 SQIVND (reference sequence). V was shortened by 5 bases and J by 4 bases, with 8 bases between the two germline ends. The CDR3 is made up of 12 amino acids. CDR3 region: CASSSGTETQYF. In DNA, the CDR3 is TGTGCCAGTAGTTCAGGCACAGAGACCCAGTACTTC. Looking up the rest from reference TRBV19 and TRBJ2-5 gives the full variable domain: DGGITQSPKYLFRKEGQNVTLSCEQNLNHDAMYWYRQDPGQGLRLIYYSQIVNDFQKGDIAEGYSVSREKKESFPLTVTSAQKNPTAFYLCASSSGTETQYFGPGTRLLVL.

J is TRBJ2-2 and V is TRBV19; TRBD1 agrees at 7 bases. V lost 6 bases and J lost 1; bases outside the gene matches: 2. The CDR3 sequence is 14 residues long. Germline V gives CDR1 LNHDA, CDR2 SQIVND (reference sequence). CDR3 protein: CASRRDRNTGELFF. CDR3 nucleotide sequence: TGTGCCAGTAGGAGGGACAGGAACACCGGGGAGCTGTTTTTT.

The gene calls are TRBV2 and TRBJ1-1; 8 nucleotides line up with TRBD1. The germline CDR1 and CDR2 sequences are SNHLY and FYNNEI. J lost 1 base, V lost 8 bases, and 24 bases had no gene match. CDR3 length: 20 amino acids. In nucleotides, the CDR3 is TGTGCCAGCCGCTACCCCGGGACAGGAGGAAGTGGAATCCCGAACACTGAAGCTTTCTTT. Translation gives CASRYPGTGGSGIPNTEAFF.

This clone was counted a few times. The gene calls are TRBV7-2 and TRBJ1-3, with 10 bases lining up with TRBD1. This CDR3 comprises 18 residues. Germline V gene data show CDR1 as SGHTA and CDR2 as FQGNSA. Trimming at V came to 5 bases and at J to 4 bases, leaving 14 bases not matched to a gene. This chain's CDR3 is CASSQSKRQGAPGNTIYF. In DNA, the CDR3 is TGTGCCAGCAGCCAATCAAAGCGACAGGGGGCGCCCGGAAACACCATATATTTT.

V gene TRBV9 combines with J gene TRBJ2-3; the D gene is possibly TRBD2 (7 bases). Germline V gene data show CDR1 as SGDLS and CDR2 as YYNGEE. V lost 2 bases, J lost 2 bases, and 12 bases lay in between. The CDR3 runs to 15 residues. CDR3 in amino acids: CASSVRGGDTDTQYF. CDR3 in DNA: TGTGCCAGCAGCGTGAGAGGGGGGGACACAGATACGCAGTATTTT. The complete variable domain, with remaining parts taken from reference TRBV9 and TRBJ2-3, reads DSGVTQTPKHLITATGQRVTLRCSPRSGDLSVYWYQQSLDQGLQFLIQYYNGEERAKGNILERFSAQQFPDLHSELNLSSLELGDSALYFCASSVRGGDTDTQYFGPGTRLTVL.

The J gene is TRBJ2-7, the V gene TRBV11-2; D is undetermined. The CDR3 is 12 residues long. The V end was cut by 5 bases, the J end by 5 bases, with 10 bases between. Germline assignment: CDR1 SGHAT and CDR2 FQNNGV. The CDR3 protein is CASSIQVHEQYF. CDR3 coding DNA: TGTGCCAGCAGCATCCAGGTCCACGAGCAGTACTTC. The variable domain in full, completed from reference TRBV11-2 and TRBJ2-7, reads EAGVAQSPRYKIIEKRQSVAFWCNPISGHATLYWYQQILGQGPKLLIQFQNNGVVDDSQLPKDRFSAERLKGVDSTLKIQPAKLEDSAVYLCASSIQVHEQYFGPGTRLTVT.

CDR3: CASSLDKTNTGELFF. The CDR3 DNA reads TGCGCCAGCAGCTTGGACAAGACGAACACCGGGGAGCTGTTTTTT. V and J are TRBV5-1 and TRBJ2-2; no clear D gene. CDR1 is SGHRS and CDR2 is YFSETQ in the germline V gene. With 0 bases removed from V and 0 bases from J, the gap between germline ends came to 6 bases. This CDR3 comprises 15 residues.

The rearrangement joins TRBV28 to TRBJ2-5, with 8 bases identical to TRBD1. The trim removed 3 bases at V and 4 bases at J, leaving 13 bases unmatched. In germline, CDR1 is MDHEN, CDR2 SYDVKM. There are 17 residues in the CDR3. Here the CDR3 reads CASSLGSRGLRGETQYF. The CDR3 region has the DNA TGTGCCAGCAGTTTGGGAAGCAGGGGGCTAAGGGGAGAGACCCAGTACTTC.

The V and J genes are TRBV7-9 and TRBJ2-1; maybe TRBD2 (5 bases). The germline V gene encodes CDR1 SEHNR and CDR2 FQNEAQ (reference sequence). V was pared by 6 bases and J by 3 bases, with 12 bases between. The CDR3 sequence is 14 residues long. The CDR3 sequence is CASREVANYNEQFF. In nucleotides, the CDR3 is TGTGCCAGCAGGGAGGTAGCGAACTACAATGAGCAGTTCTTC.

The V gene is TRBV7-3, the J gene TRBJ1-1; D unclear. The CDR3 runs to 13 residues. Trimming removed 2 bases at V and 1 base at J, with 5 bases between. Germline loops: CDR1 SGHTA, CDR2 FQGTGA. CDR3: CASSLAPNTEAFF. The CDR3, as DNA: TGTGCCAGCAGCTTAGCGCCGAACACTGAAGCTTTCTTT.

V is TRBV28 and J is TRBJ2-2; 8 nucleotides match TRBD1. Germline loops: CDR1 MDHEN, CDR2 SYDVKM. With V trimmed by 3 bases and J by 4 bases, 4 bases remained unmatched. This CDR3 has 15 amino acids. This chain's CDR3 is CASSFQGASTGELFF. CDR3 in DNA: TGTGCCAGCAGTTTTCAGGGGGCGAGCACCGGGGAGCTGTTTTTT.

This clone was recorded once. This chain links TRBV18 with TRBJ2-5; TRBD2 matches 7 bases. The CDR3 consists of 16 residues. Germline V gene sequence: CDR1 KGHSH, CDR2 LQKENI. The V and J ends lost 5 bases and 2 bases, in that order; junction bases with no gene match: 11. The CDR3 spells CASSARGGAQQETQYF. CDR3 bases: TGTGCCAGCTCAGCCCGGGGAGGGGCACAACAAGAGACCCAGTACTTC.